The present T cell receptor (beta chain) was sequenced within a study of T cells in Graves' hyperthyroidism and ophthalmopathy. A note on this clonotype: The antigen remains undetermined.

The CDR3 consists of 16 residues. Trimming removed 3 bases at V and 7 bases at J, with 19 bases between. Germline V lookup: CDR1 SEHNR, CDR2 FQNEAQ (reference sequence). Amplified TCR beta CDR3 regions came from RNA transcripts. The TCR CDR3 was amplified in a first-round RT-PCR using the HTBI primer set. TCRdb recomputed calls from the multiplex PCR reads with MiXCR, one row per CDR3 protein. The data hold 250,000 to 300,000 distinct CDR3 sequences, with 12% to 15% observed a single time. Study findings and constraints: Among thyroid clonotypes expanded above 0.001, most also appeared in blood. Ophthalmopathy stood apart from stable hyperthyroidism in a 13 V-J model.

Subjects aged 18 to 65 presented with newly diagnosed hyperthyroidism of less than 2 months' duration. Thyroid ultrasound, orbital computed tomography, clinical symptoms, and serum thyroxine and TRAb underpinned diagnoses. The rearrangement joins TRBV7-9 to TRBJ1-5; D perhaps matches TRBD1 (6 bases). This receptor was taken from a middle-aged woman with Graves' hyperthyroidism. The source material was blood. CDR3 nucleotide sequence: TGTGCCAGCAGCTTTGGAACAGGGTCTGGGAAGCAGCCCCAGCATTTT. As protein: CASSFGTGSGKQPQHF.